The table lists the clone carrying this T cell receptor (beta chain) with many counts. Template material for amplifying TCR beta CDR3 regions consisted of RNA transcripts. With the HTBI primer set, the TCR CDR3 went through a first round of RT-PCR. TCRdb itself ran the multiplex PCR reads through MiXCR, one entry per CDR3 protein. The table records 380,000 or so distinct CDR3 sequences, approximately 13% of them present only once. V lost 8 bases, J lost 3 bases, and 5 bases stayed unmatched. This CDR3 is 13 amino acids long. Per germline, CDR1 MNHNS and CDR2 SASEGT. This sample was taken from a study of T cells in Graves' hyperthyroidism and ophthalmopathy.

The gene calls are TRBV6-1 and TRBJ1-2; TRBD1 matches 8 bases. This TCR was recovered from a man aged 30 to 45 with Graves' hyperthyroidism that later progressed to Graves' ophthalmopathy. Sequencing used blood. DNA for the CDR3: TGTGCCAGCTTTCGGACAGGGCACTATGGCTACACCTTC. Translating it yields CASFRTGHYGYTF.